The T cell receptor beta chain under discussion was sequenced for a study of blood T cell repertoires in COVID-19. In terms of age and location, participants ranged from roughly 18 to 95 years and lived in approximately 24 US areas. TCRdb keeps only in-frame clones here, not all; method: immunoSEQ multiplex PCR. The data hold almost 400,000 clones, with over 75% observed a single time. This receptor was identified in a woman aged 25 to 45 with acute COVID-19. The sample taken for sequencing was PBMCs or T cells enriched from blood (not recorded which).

Here the CDR3 reads CASSTRTGGHQETQYF. Written as DNA, the CDR3 is TGTGCCAGCAGCACCCGGACAGGGGGTCATCAAGAGACCCAGTACTTC. This chain links TRBV7-6 with TRBJ2-5; 10 nucleotides line up with TRBD1. The CDR3 is made up of 16 amino acids. Trimming took 5 bases from V and 2 from J; bases not matched to a gene: 8. Germline CDR1 is SGHVS and CDR2 is FNYEAQ.